This T cell receptor beta chain was sequenced for a study of beta chain features in type 1 diabetes (dated by TCRdb to 2017 to 2018). With respect to the entire study: Mean age, gender distribution, total cell number and subset yield did not differ between patients and healthy donors. A total of roughly 99 million sorted cells were examined across all samples, and the number of cells per subset was strongly correlated with RNA yield. In the study, recently diagnosed type 1 diabetes patients and matched healthy donors were compared on the TCRB repertoires of their sorted circulating CD4+ T cell subsets. Naive and central memory subsets were obtained from all 28 donors, but regulatory and stem cell-like memory subsets were isolated from only 8 patients and 8 healthy donors.

The entire isolated RNA was reverse transcribed using the High Capacity cDNA Reverse Transcription Kit, and thus expressed TCRB transcripts were sequenced. Naive, central memory and regulatory T cell samples underwent deep immunoSEQ sequencing, averaging around 4 million total reads per sample. Sorted cells were lysed in RLT buffer, and RNA was extracted using DNase-treated RNeasy Micro or Mini kits according to cell number. Each cell subset was processed separately to prevent cross-contamination, with patient and healthy donor samples processed together. The immunoSEQ multiplex PCR was used to amplify TCRB sequences from cDNA, yielding 87-bp fragments that span the CDR3 region. Sequencing of the amplicons was done on the Illumina HiSeq platform. The paper's data handling went like this. Synthetic template baselines were used to correct PCR bias computationally, reads within Hamming distance 2 were collapsed, and singletons that could not be merged were discarded. By aligning reads against IMGT, V, D and J genes, CDR3 length, and insertions or deletions at six rearrangement sites were assigned. Clonotype counts were normalized to sorted cell number within each subset before computing true diversity and Gini coefficients with the tcR R package. Repertoire sharing was quantified using the overlap coefficient calculated on TCRB nucleotide sequences. Out-of-frame TCRB sequences from naive cells were analyzed to stand in for the pre-selection repertoire. TCRdb took over this immuneACCESS table, retaining in-frame rearrangements with V and J assigned. Such tables are incomplete; in checked studies, under half of the missing clones stem from an unresolved V gene, and the remainder is unexplained. The V and J calls and clone size are taken from that table; D and trimming were inferred from the DNA. The sample yields around 500,000 clones; about an eighth were counted once. The ten largest make up over 0.035% of the sample.

Measured from the cysteine to the phenylalanine, the CDR3 is 17 residues long. Only the CDR3 part of the read is kept: 51 bases, read in frame from the first base. Trimming at the junction amounts to 4 bases on V and 0 bases on J, and the germline ends lie 16 bases apart. CDR1 and CDR2 are read off the germline V gene as MNHNS and SASEGT. Each donor gave one peripheral blood draw, roughly 120 mL on average, collected into heparinised tubes. A BD FACSAria II and a panel including CD45RO, CCR7, CD25, CD127, CD95 and CD27 were used to sort naive, central memory, regulatory and stem cell-like memory CD4+ T cells. Every sorted population had a purity above 95%. PBMCs were separated immediately by Lymphoprep density gradient centrifugation and were stained directly, without being cultured. So that batch effects would be minimized, each experiment stained and sorted samples in pairs, pairing one healthy donor with one patient.

On this clone itself: Its binding antigen is unknown. No clone much larger than this one lies a single base away; base qualities are absent.

The investigation overall reported the following: PCR might favor shorter templates, but patient and control samples were amplified and corrected together, so any skew would affect both groups equally. At VDJ recombination sites, type 1 diabetes patients had fewer insertions and more deleted nucleotides, which implies abnormalities in thymic rearrangement. In all four CD4+ subsets, TCRB CDR3 length was moderately but significantly shorter in type 1 diabetes patients. The naive, central memory and regulatory TCRB repertoires appeared to resemble one another more closely among patients than among healthy donors. Because small numbers of individuals were included in the HLA sub-analyses, any influence of HLA type on TCRB rearrangement was left unresolved. Because cDNA rather than genomic DNA was sequenced, highly expressing activated cells could have been over-represented, although no difference in activation and CD3 levels was found between groups.

This chain is built from TRBV6-1 and TRBJ2-4; a tentative D call is TRBD2 (5 bases match). Sample: naive CD4+ T cells from blood. Taken with the paper, the label for cell subset or site translates to: true naive CD4+ T cells. The receptor's source is a woman aged 18-35 years in good health. DNA sequence: TGTGCCAGCAGTGTTGGGAGTGGGATACTAGCCAAAAACATTCAGTACTTC. This codes for CASSVGSGILAKNIQYF.